Listed here are 18 T cell receptor beta chains from one sample, sequenced in a study of blood T cell repertoires in COVID-19. TCRdb's table, derived via immunoSEQ multiplex PCR, lists solely in-frame clones and lacks some. Among some 260,000 clones, 88% were seen once, and the ten largest hold over 1.2%. The sequencing input was peripheral blood. These receptors originate from an elderly man with acute or convalescent COVID-19.

The V gene is TRBV7-3, the J gene TRBJ2-7, with 8 bases matching TRBD1. J was trimmed by 5 bases and V by 1 base; bases with no gene match: 7. Germline CDR1 and CDR2: SGHTA and FQGTGA. CDR3 length: 15 amino acids. In DNA form, the CDR3 reads TGTGCCAGCAGCTTAATGGGCAGGGGGCTCCACGAGCAGTACTTC. As protein: CASSLMGRGLHEQYF.

The rearrangement joins TRBV4-2 to TRBJ2-3; a weak D match, TRBD2 (5 bases). CDR1 and CDR2 (germline): LGHNA, YNFKEQ. The CDR3 extends over 15 amino acids. Trimming removed 4 bases from V and 6 bases from J, with 17 bases in between. CDR3 DNA: TGTGCCAGCAGCCGGGTACTAGGGAGAGGCGATACGCAGTATTTT. Residues: CASSRVLGRGDTQYF.

The V and J genes are TRBV5-1 and TRBJ2-1, with D maybe TRBD1 (5 bases). Trimming took off 0 bases at V and 6 bases at J, with 10 bases between the two ends. Germline-derived CDR1 and CDR2 are SGHRS and YFSETQ. This CDR3 is 14 amino acids long. The CDR3: CASSLVLGPNEQFF. The CDR3 DNA follows: TGCGCCAGCAGCTTGGTGCTGGGGCCCAATGAGCAGTTCTTC.

The chain employs TRBV7-9 and TRBJ2-7, with 12 bases that match TRBD2. The germline gives CDR1 SEHNR, CDR2 FQNEAQ (reference sequence). CDR3 length: 14 residues. Trimming took 5 bases from V and 6 from J; bases not matched to a gene: 5. CDR3 loop: CASSQRTSGVEQYF. CDR3 coding DNA: TGTGCCAGCAGCCAACGGACTAGCGGGGTCGAGCAGTACTTC.

J is TRBJ2-4 and V is TRBV14; 7 nucleotides match TRBD1. Germline CDR1 and CDR2: SGHDN and FVKESK. The ends lost 0 bases at V and 6 bases at J; junction bases unmatched: 2. The CDR3 is 14 residues long. This CDR3 reads CASSQDPGGNIQYF. CDR3 DNA sequence: TGTGCCAGCAGCCAAGATCCAGGGGGAAACATTCAGTACTTC.

The rearrangement uses TRBV28 and TRBJ1-1, with unresolved D. The CDR3 is 14 residues long. Germline CDR1 MDHEN, CDR2 SYDVKM. Trimming took 0 bases from V and 2 from J, leaving 7 bases between them. The chain's CDR3 is CASSLWQANTEAFF. The CDR3 DNA reads TGTGCCAGCAGTTTATGGCAGGCCAACACTGAAGCTTTCTTT.

This chain joins TRBV2 and TRBJ2-5, with TRBD1 identical over 8 bases. The CDR3 is 16 amino acids. The germline CDR1 and CDR2 sequences are SNHLY and FYNNEI. Losses at the gene ends were 7 bases for V and 0 bases for J; bases not matched to a gene: 10. The CDR3 nucleotides read TGTGCCAGCACCTTGGGACAGGAAATGTACCAAGAGACCCAGTACTTC. Translating it yields CASTLGQEMYQETQYF.

V is TRBV9 and J is TRBJ2-2; TRBD2 matches at 7 bases. The V segment lost 4 bases and the J segment 4 bases; nucleotides outside the gene matches: 10. Germline V gene lookup returns CDR1 SGDLS and CDR2 YYNGEE. The CDR3 runs 16 residues. CDR3 bases: TGTGCCAGCAGCCCCCGGACTAGAACAAGCACCGGGGAGCTGTTTTTT. It encodes CASSPRTRTSTGELFF.

This chain links TRBV28 with TRBJ1-5; no clear D gene. Germline V gives CDR1 MDHEN, CDR2 SYDVKM. Trimming removed 7 bases from V and 3 bases from J, with 16 bases in between. The CDR3 covers 15 residues. CDR3 residues: CASTVTQVNNQPQHF. In DNA, the CDR3 is TGTGCCAGCACCGTAACTCAGGTGAACAATCAGCCCCAGCATTTT.

The V and J genes are TRBV12-3 or TRBV12-4 and TRBJ1-5; unclear D gene. The CDR3 has 13 amino acids. Deletions cut 4 bases from V and 2 bases from J, with 6 bases between. The chain's CDR3 is CASSYQGNQPQHF. The CDR3 DNA follows: TGTGCCAGCAGTTACCAGGGCAATCAGCCCCAGCATTTT.

The chain carries TRBV29-1 and TRBJ1-1; TRBD1 is a possible D gene (5 bases). The V gene lost 4 bases and the J gene lost 6 bases, with 18 bases spanning the gap. The CDR3 covers 14 residues. Germline V gene data show CDR1 as SQVTM and CDR2 as ANQGSEA. This CDR3 is CSVALAGFGSEAFF. In DNA form, the CDR3 reads TGCAGCGTTGCGCTTGCAGGGTTCGGGTCTGAAGCTTTCTTT. The full variable domain, with the rest looked up from reference TRBV29-1 and TRBJ1-1, is SAVISQKPSRDICQRGTSLTIQCQVDSQVTMMFWYRQQPGQSLTLIATANQGSEATYESGFVIDKFPISRPNLTFSTLTVSNMSPEDSSIYLCSVALAGFGSEAFFGQGTRLTVV.

V and J are TRBV5-1 and TRBJ2-3, with 8 bases that match TRBD2. The CDR3 contains 15 residues. Looked up from germline, CDR1 is SGHRS and CDR2 is YFSETQ. The J segment lost 3 bases and the V segment lost 5 bases, leaving 8 bases of the junction unmatched. CDR3 bases: TGCGCCAGCAGACCTGCAGCGGGGGTGACAGATACGCAGTATTTT. It codes for CASRPAAGVTDTQYF.

CDR3 bases: TGTGCCAGTAGTGCCGGACTAGCGGGGTTCTACAATGAGCAGTTCTTC. It yields the protein CASSAGLAGFYNEQFF. The rearrangement joins TRBV19 to TRBJ2-1; 12 bases line up with TRBD2. V shed 5 bases and J 3 bases; nucleotides not matched to a gene: 5. In germline, CDR1 is LNHDA, CDR2 SQIVND (reference sequence). The CDR3 length is 16 residues.

The chain has TRBV6-5 and TRBJ1-2; D is unclear. The CDR3 is 13 residues long. The germline V gene encodes CDR1 MNHEY and CDR2 SVGAGI. V shed 6 bases and J shed 7 bases, with 15 bases lying between them. The CDR3 loop reads CASRRTGSSGYTF. As DNA, the CDR3 is TGTGCCAGCAGACGGACGGGGTCCAGTGGCTACACCTTC.

V is TRBV7-2 and J is TRBJ2-5, with TRBD1 matching 7 bases. The V gene end was trimmed by 2 bases and the J gene end by 2 bases; junction bases not matched to a gene: 2. Germline loops: CDR1 SGHTA, CDR2 FQGNSA. This CDR3 comprises 14 residues. The CDR3 region is CASSLQGQQETQYF. The CDR3 DNA follows: TGTGCCAGCAGCTTACAGGGACAGCAAGAGACCCAGTACTTC.

On this clone itself: This sample includes further DNA sequences coding for the same CDR3. The chain uses TRBV7-3 and TRBJ1-1; a possible D gene is TRBD1 (5 bases). Looked up from germline, CDR1 is SGHTA and CDR2 is FQGTGA. CDR3 length: 13 amino acids. Trimming cost V 5 bases and J 0 bases, with 7 bases left between them. CDR3 DNA sequence: TGTGCCAGCAGCCGACAGTTGAACACTGAAGCTTTCTTT. This translates into CASSRQLNTEAFF. Complete variable domain (other parts from reference TRBV7-3 and TRBJ1-1): GAGVSQTPSNKVTEKGKYVELRCDPISGHTALYWYRQSLGQGPEFLIYFQGTGAADDSGLPNDRFFAVRPEGSVSTLKIQRTERGDSAVYLCASSRQLNTEAFFGQGTRLTVV.

In the case of this clone: Other DNA variants within this sample encode the same CDR3. The chain uses TRBV29-1 and TRBJ1-1; TRBD1 aligns across 9 bases. CDR1 and CDR2 (germline): SQVTM, ANQGSEA. The length of the CDR3 is 12 residues. The V segment lost 6 bases and the J segment 1 base; nucleotides outside the gene matches: 0. The CDR3: CSVDRGNTEAFF. CDR3 in DNA: TGCAGCGTGGACAGGGGGAACACTGAAGCTTTCTTT.

This clone was recorded many times. This rearrangement joins TRBV19 to TRBJ1-2, with D unresolved. V was shortened by 5 bases and J by 2 bases, with 9 bases between the two germline ends. CDR3 length equals 13 residues. CDR1 and CDR2 (germline): LNHDA, SQIVND (reference sequence). CDR3 loop: CASSSPGNYGYTF. The CDR3 DNA reads as TGTGCCAGTAGTTCACCAGGAAACTATGGCTACACCTTC.